This paragraph reports one T cell receptor (beta chain). What it binds is not known. The record originates from a study of T cells in tuberculosis. General study points: Classification accuracy was 75% to 90% (AUROC 0.7 to 0.9) with the GMM-specific repertoire.

The germline gives CDR1 SGHRS, CDR2 YFSETQ. The CDR3 consists of 16 residues. The V gene end was trimmed by 1 base and the J gene end by 5 bases; junction bases not matched to a gene: 8. Tuberculin skin test and IGRA determined adolescents' latent tuberculosis status at entry. Sequenced by immunoSEQ multiplex PCR; TCRdb stores in-frame clones only, minus some. In the table there are tens of thousands of clones, just over 90% of which are singletons. This chain joins TRBV5-1 and TRBJ2-7; 11 bases line up with TRBD1. Sequenced input: PBMCs. This TCR came from a donor aged 10-29 years with latent tuberculosis or without tuberculosis infection. Some clones in this sample may be carry-over from other donors' samples. In nucleotides, the CDR3 is TGCGCCAGCAGCTTGCCTCCGGGACAGGGGGTTGACGAGCAGTACTTC. It codes for CASSLPPGQGVDEQYF.